These 11 T cell receptor beta chains originate from one sample sequenced in a study of blood T cells in healthy people across ages. Using a J-beta primer mix together with a sample-barcoded 5' primer, a second PCR was run for about 7 to 12 cycles. TCRdb re-analysed the 5' RACE reads in MiXCR, keeping a single row per CDR3 protein. Altogether hundreds of thousands of distinct CDR3 sequences are present, more than 55% being singletons, with the ten largest covering roughly 24%. The sample consisted of blood. These receptors were taken from a man in his forties in good health.

About this clonotype: The junction departs from the called germline gene at one end, perhaps through a read error. This chain links TRBV28 with TRBJ2-7; D possibly uses TRBD1 or TRBD2 (5 bases each). CDR1 is MDHEN, CDR2 SYDVKM, per germline. This CDR3 comprises 12 residues. DNA of the CDR3: TGTGTCAGCAGTTCATTCTACCGGGACCAGTACTTC. Translation: CVSSSFYRDQYF. Variable domain in full (rest from reference TRBV28 and TRBJ2-7): DVKVTQSSRYLVKRTGEKVFLECVQDMDHENMFWYRQDPGLGLRLIYFSYDVKMKEKGDIPEGYSVSREKKERFSLILESASTNQTSMYLCVSSSFYRDQYFGPGTRLTVT.

This clonotype was seen just once. The rearrangement joins TRBV5-1 to TRBJ2-2; the match to TRBD1 covers 10 bases. Germline V gene lookup returns CDR1 SGHRS and CDR2 YFSETQ. The CDR3 covers 15 residues. J gave up 6 bases and V 4 bases, and 6 bases lay outside the gene matches. CDR3 residues: CASSGGQGTAGELFF. The CDR3 bases are TGCGCCAGCAGCGGGGGACAGGGGACCGCCGGGGAGCTGTTTTTT.

This chain links TRBV28 with TRBJ2-4; D may be TRBD2 (5 bases). The J call is in doubt because the DNA end fits TRBJ2-7 better. CDR1 is MDHEN, CDR2 SYDVKM, per germline. CDR3 length: 12 residues. The DNA for the CDR3 is TGTGCCAGCAGTCGTCAACTAGACGAGCAGTACTTC. It codes for CASSRQLDEQYF.

The chain employs TRBV7-2 and TRBJ1-6, with D tentatively TRBD1 (5 bases). V was pared by 4 bases and J by 8 bases, with 18 bases between. This CDR3 is built from 16 residues. Germline V gene sequence: CDR1 SGHTA, CDR2 FQGNSA. CDR3 sequence reads: CASSSTGARVDSPLHF. CDR3 coding DNA: TGTGCCAGCAGCTCCACTGGAGCCAGGGTAGATTCACCCCTCCACTTT. The whole variable domain, remainder taken from reference TRBV7-2 and TRBJ1-6, is GAGVSQSPSNKVTEKGKDVELRCDPISGHTALYWYRQSLGQGLEFLIYFQGNSAPDKSGLPSDRFSAERTGGSVSTLTIQRTQQEDSAVYLCASSSTGARVDSPLHFGNGTRLTVT.

This clonotype was counted many times. The rearrangement links TRBV11-3 to TRBJ2-3; a possible D gene is TRBD2 (6 bases). This CDR3 has 13 amino acids. Germline CDR1 and CDR2: SGHNT and YENEEA. Between the trimmed V and J ends, which lost 6 bases and 2 bases, there was a span of 9 bases. The DNA of the CDR3 is TGTGCCAGCAGATGGAGGGCCACAGATACGCAGTATTTT. This encodes CASRWRATDTQYF.

The chain carries TRBV29-1 and TRBJ2-3; 8 bases align to TRBD1. The CDR3 totals 17 residues. After removal of 1 base from V and 4 bases from J, the junction contained 13 bases not matched to a gene. Per the germline V gene, CDR1 is SQVTM and CDR2 is ANQGSEA. The CDR3 reads CSVEGGQATRWADTQYF. In nucleotides, the CDR3 is TGCAGCGTTGAAGGGGGACAGGCGACTAGGTGGGCAGATACGCAGTATTTT.

The chain has TRBV7-2 and TRBJ2-4; D may match TRBD1 or TRBD2 (5 bases each). The end of the DNA fits TRBJ2-7 better, so the J call may be wrong. In germline, CDR1 is SGHTA, CDR2 FQGNSA. The CDR3 covers 14 residues. The CDR3 DNA reads TGTGCCAGCAGCCACTCGGGGCAAGGCTACGAGCAGTACTTC. It translates to CASSHSGQGYEQYF.

The chain joins TRBV20-1 to TRBJ2-3, with D hard to call. Germline assignment: CDR1 DFQATT and CDR2 SNEGSKA (reference sequence). The CDR3 totals 15 residues. V gave up 1 base and J gave up 0 bases, with 11 bases separating them. CDR3 sequence reads: CSARADFLSTDTQYF. DNA of the CDR3: TGCAGTGCTAGAGCCGATTTCCTCAGCACAGATACGCAGTATTTT.

The gene calls are TRBV2 and TRBJ1-2; D ambiguous. From germline, CDR1 is SNHLY and CDR2 FYNNEI. V gave up 5 bases and J gave up 6 bases, with 16 bases separating them. The CDR3 extends over 14 amino acids. The CDR3 nucleotides are TGTGCCAGCAGTTCGGTCGCGGGCGGGGATGGCTACACCTTC. Translated, it gives CASSSVAGGDGYTF. The whole variable domain, remainder taken from reference TRBV2 and TRBJ1-2, is EPEVTQTPSHQVTQMGQEVILRCVPISNHLYFYWYRQILGQKVEFLVSFYNNEISEKSEIFDDQFSVERPDGSNFTLKIRSTKLEDSAMYFCASSSVAGGDGYTFGSGTRLTVV.

The J gene is TRBJ1-2, the V gene TRBV6-1; D unclear. The V gene's germline CDR1 is MNHNS and CDR2 SASEGT. This CDR3 is built from 12 residues. V dropped 5 bases and J dropped 0 bases, with 4 bases sitting between them. This CDR3 reads CASSTPNYGYTF. The CDR3 coding sequence is TGTGCCAGCAGTACCCCTAACTATGGCTACACCTTC.

This clonotype showed up just a few times. V usage is TRBV20-1 and J usage is TRBJ2-3, with 9 bases identical to TRBD2. The CDR3 sequence is 16 residues long. V was pared by 0 bases and J by 0 bases, with 4 bases of the junction left unmatched. Germline V gives CDR1 DFQATT, CDR2 SNEGSKA (reference sequence). The CDR3 region has the DNA TGCAGTGCTAGAGACCCCGGGACTAGCAGCACAGATACGCAGTATTTT. Amino acids: CSARDPGTSSTDTQYF.